A selection of T cell receptor beta chains follows, all from one sample in a study of T-cell reconstitution after alpha-beta-depleted transplantation in children. TCRdb independently ran MiXCR on the PCR reads; one entry per CDR3 protein. Here the sample spans roughly 150,000 distinct CDR3 sequences, over 8.5% being singletons. The sample consisted of PBMCs, taken before TCRalphabeta/CD19-depleted stem cell transplant. All receptors come from a boy aged 2 to 10 with acute myeloid leukemia, due to receive a stem cell transplant. Both conserved end residues are part of each CDR3. The D gene is left open where the match is weak. Expanded clones are given a class, and other clones once, few, many or no size at all.

>TRBJ2-1|TRBV5-1|many|-
TGCGCCAGCAGCTTTTCCCAGCGGGCCTACAATGAGCAGTTCTTC
CASSFSQRAYNEQFF
>TRBJ1-5|TRBV5-1|many|-
TGCGCCAGCAGCTCGGGGACACCCAATCAGCCCCAGCATTTT
CASSSGTPNQPQHF
>TRBJ2-1|TRBV20-1|many|-
TGCAGTGCTAGAGAATGGAGGGCCCCCTACAATGAGCAGTTCTTC
CSAREWRAPYNEQFF
>TRBJ2-7|TRBV7-9|many|-
TGTGCCAGCAGCTTAACAGGGAACCACTTGGAGCAGTACTTC
CASSLTGNHLEQYF
>TRBJ1-2|TRBV29-1|many|-
TGCAGCGTTGAGTTGCTGGATGGCTACACCTTC
CSVELLDGYTF
>TRBJ2-2|TRBV7-2|many|-
TGTGCCAGCAGCTTACCAGCGCGGCTATACACCGGGGAGCTGTTTTTT
CASSLPARLYTGELFF
>TRBJ2-1|TRBV10-2|few|-
TGCGCCAGCAGTGGACTGATCACCTACAATGAGCAGTTCTTC
CASSGLITYNEQFF
>TRBJ2-4|TRBV6-2/TRBV6-3|few|-
TGTGCCAGCAGTTACTGGGAAAACATTCAGTACTTC
CASSYWENIQYF
>TRBJ2-5|TRBV25-1|many|-
TGTGCCAGCAGTGAACACCCTGGGCGGTACCAAGAGACCCAGTACTTC
CASSEHPGRYQETQYF
>TRBJ2-7|TRBV9|many|-
TGTGCCAGCAGCGTAGGCAGAATGATCGACGAGCAGTACTTC
CASSVGRMIDEQYF
>TRBJ2-6|TRBV30|many|-
TGTGCCTGGAGCAGCTCTGGGGCCAACGTCCTGACTTTC
CAWSSSGANVLTF
>TRBJ1-2|TRBV4-2|many|-
TGTGCCAGCAGCCAAGGGCAGGGGAGCTATGGCTACACCTTC
CASSQGQGSYGYTF
>TRBJ2-2|TRBV12-5|many|-
TGTGCTAGTGGTTTGTTTGTGAACACCGGGGAGCTGTTTTTT
CASGLFVNTGELFF
>TRBJ2-1|TRBV11-1|-|-
TGTGCCAGCAGCTTTGGACTCCTTTGCAACAATGAGCAGTTCTTC
CASSFGLLCNNEQFF
>TRBJ2-3|TRBV6-2/TRBV6-3|many|-
TGTGCCAGCGAACGGCCAGGGAGAGGAAAAACAGATACGCAGTATTTT
CASERPGRGKTDTQYF
>TRBJ2-7|TRBV20-1|many|TRBD2
TGCAGTGCTCCGGGACTAGCGGGATTTAGCGAGCAGTACTTC
CSAPGLAGFSEQYF
>TRBJ2-3|TRBV5-8|many|-
TGTGCCAGCAGCCGGGACATCCGCCCCCTAAGCACAGATACGCAGTATTTT
CASSRDIRPLSTDTQYF
>TRBJ2-1|TRBV7-3|many|-
TGTGCCAGCAGCTTTAGGGGCGGGGTCGCCTACAATGAGCAGTTCTTC
CASSFRGGVAYNEQFF